This T cell receptor beta chain was captured in a study of identical twins. Study observations and caveats: An excess of low generation probability was shown by twin-shared out-of-frame alpha sequences. For cord blood, abundant beta clonotypes had fewer insertions, unlike memory repertoires, which showed none. Surplus twin overlap in beta out-of-frame sequences was less pronounced.

Each donor (without exception) was a healthy Caucasian. TCRdb independently ran MiXCR on the 5' RACE reads; one entry per CDR3 protein. Among 1.5 million to 2 million distinct CDR3 sequences listed, about 32% were seen once. This clonotype was counted a few times. Its antigen is not identified. V lost 7 bases to trimming and J lost 3 bases, with 10 bases between them. The V gene's germline CDR1 is ENHRY and CDR2 SYGVKD. The CDR3 sequence is 13 residues long. The chain has TRBV10-3 and TRBJ1-5; tentatively, D is TRBD1 (6 bases). The sample was cord blood. The receptor was derived from a newborn girl in good health. This chain's CDR3 is CAITAGANQPQHF. For the CDR3, the DNA is TGTGCCATCACTGCAGGGGCCAATCAGCCCCAGCATTTT.